The 10 T cell receptor beta chains below come from one sample, sequenced in a study of blood T cell repertoires in COVID-19. Here immunoSEQ multiplex PCR was the method, and the copy in TCRdb shows in-frame clones only, minus some. Seen here are about 200,000 clones, approximately 90% observed once, and the top ten hold around 4.8%. The source material was peripheral blood. The receptors were gathered from a woman in her 40s with acute or convalescent COVID-19.

V and J are TRBV24-1 and TRBJ2-1; D ambiguous. The germline gives CDR1 KGHDR, CDR2 SFDVKD. V lost 0 bases and J 2 bases, leaving 10 bases between the germline ends. The CDR3 is 16 amino acids. CDR3: CATSDLNPTTYNEQFF. CDR3 nucleotides: TGTGCCACCAGTGATTTGAACCCTACGACCTACAATGAGCAGTTCTTC.

This clone turned up a few times. This chain joins TRBV6-1 and TRBJ1-5; D may be TRBD1 (6 bases). The CDR3 totals 15 residues. V was cut by 3 bases and J by 5 bases, with 14 bases left in between. CDR1 MNHNS and CDR2 SASEGT come from the germline V gene. The CDR3 DNA reads TGTGCCAGCAGTGAGGCTAGCAGGGGATATCAGCCCCAGCATTTT. Translation: CASSEASRGYQPQHF.

A word on this clone: Other DNA sequences in the same sample also yield this CDR3. The chain combines TRBV6-5 with TRBJ1-1; D unresolved. Germline V lookup: CDR1 MNHEY, CDR2 SVGAGI. The CDR3 spans 14 residues. The V end was cut by 0 bases, the J end by 4 bases, with 9 bases between. CDR3 loop: CASSYSRGSTEAFF. The CDR3 region has the DNA TGTGCCAGCAGTTACTCGCGGGGTTCCACTGAAGCTTTCTTT.

The rearrangement uses TRBV5-6 and TRBJ2-1; tentatively, D is TRBD2 (5 bases). V dropped 3 bases and J dropped 7 bases, with 14 bases sitting between them. The CDR3 covers 14 residues. Germline CDR1 is SGHDT and CDR2 is YYEEEE. CDR3 nucleotides: TGTGCCAGCAGCTCGGGGTCTCGAGAGAATGAGCAGTTCTTC. Its protein product is CASSSGSRENEQFF. Full variable domain (remainder filled in from reference TRBV5-6 and TRBJ2-1): DAGVTQSPTHLIKTRGQQVTLRCSPKSGHDTVSWYQQALGQGPQFIFQYYEEEERQRGNFPDRFSGHQFPNYSSELNVNALLLGDSALYLCASSSGSRENEQFFGPGTRLTVL.

The rearrangement joins TRBV4-2 to TRBJ1-4; 8 positions match TRBD1. Losses at the gene ends were 4 bases for V and 3 bases for J; bases not matched to a gene: 1. The CDR3 is 14 residues long. Germline V gives CDR1 LGHNA, CDR2 YNFKEQ. The CDR3 DNA sequence: TGTGCCAGCAGCCTGACAGGGGCTAATGAAAAACTGTTTTTT. This gives the protein CASSLTGANEKLFF.

The chain links TRBV23-1 to TRBJ1-1; 8 bases align to TRBD1. TRBV23-1 is annotated as an ORF whose role is uncertain. The CDR3 sequence is 14 residues long. Germline trimming cut 2 bases from V and 1 base from J; bases unmatched to any gene: 0. CDR3 amino acids: CASSQGTGNTEAFF. CDR3 in DNA: TGCGCCAGCAGTCAAGGGACAGGGAACACTGAAGCTTTCTTT.

This chain's CDR3 is CASSSRQALGEKLFF. In DNA, the CDR3 is TGCGCCAGCAGCTCCAGACAGGCCCTCGGAGAAAAACTGTTTTTT. The chain carries TRBV10-2 and TRBJ1-4; D is possibly TRBD1 (6 bases). The CDR3 runs to 15 residues. Trimming removed 6 bases from V and 8 bases from J, with 19 bases in between. CDR1 is WSHSY, CDR2 SAAADI, per germline.

The V gene is TRBV2, the J gene TRBJ1-2; D possibly corresponds to TRBD1 (5 bases). V was trimmed by 3 bases and J by 6 bases, leaving 14 bases between them. Germline CDR1 reads SNHLY; CDR2 reads FYNNEI. The CDR3 sequence is 14 residues long. As DNA, the CDR3 is TGTGCCAGCAGTGATATGGGGCCATTGGATGGCTACACCTTC. It encodes CASSDMGPLDGYTF.

The CDR3 nucleotides read TGCAGCGCAAGCCCTGACAGCACCTATGGCTACACCTTC. Residues: CSASPDSTYGYTF. The chain recombines TRBV29-1 with TRBJ1-2; weak D call: TRBD1 (5 bases). Germline lookup yields CDR1 SQVTM and CDR2 ANQGSEA. Trimming removed 7 bases from V and 4 bases from J, with 16 bases in between. This CDR3 has 13 amino acids.

The chain carries TRBV18 and TRBJ1-5; TRBD1 aligns across 8 bases. V shed 2 bases and J 4 bases; nucleotides not matched to a gene: 7. The length of the CDR3 is 16 residues. The germline gives CDR1 KGHSH, CDR2 LQKENI. For the CDR3, the DNA is TGTGCCAGCTCACCATCCTACAGGGGGAATAATCAGCCCCAGCATTTT. Its translation: CASSPSYRGNNQPQHF.